The 23 T cell receptor beta chains given below trace back to one sample, sequenced in a study of T cell responses to AZD1222 COVID-19 vaccine. Repertoires were generated with immunoSEQ multiplex PCR, while TCRdb's copy carries only in-frame clones and drops some. The sample contains 130,000 or so clones, around 89% of which appear only once. Specimen: peripheral blood, collected on day 0 of AZD1222 vaccination. The origin of the receptors is an adult in good health.

This clone was detected once. The chain combines TRBV13 with TRBJ2-7, with D possibly TRBD2 on 5 matching bases. Trimming took off 1 base at V and 6 bases at J, with 7 bases between the two ends. CDR1 is PRHDT and CDR2 is FYEKMQ in the germline V gene (reference sequence). The CDR3 sequence is 12 residues long. The CDR3 nucleotides are TGTGCCAGCAGCTTAGCAACTAGCGAGCAGTACTTC. Its protein is CASSLATSEQYF. The whole variable domain, filled in from reference TRBV13 and TRBJ2-7, reads AAGVIQSPRHLIKEKRETATLKCYPIPRHDTVYWYQQGPGQDPQFLISFYEKMQSDKGSIPDRFSAQQFSDYHSELNMSSLELGDSALYFCASSLATSEQYFGPGTRLTVT.

The chain uses TRBV3-1 (or the pseudogene TRBV3-2) and TRBJ1-1, with 7 bases identical to TRBD1. V gave up 1 base and J gave up 11 bases; unmatched junction bases: 7. Germline values: CDR1 LGHDT, CDR2 YNNKEL (reference sequence). The length of the CDR3 is 13 residues. The CDR3 sequence is CASSQGQGSNAFF. The CDR3 region has the DNA TGTGCCAGCAGCCAAGGACAGGGAAGCAACGCTTTCTTT.

CDR3: CASSHPRTARAFF. In DNA, the CDR3 is TGTGCCAGCAGCCATCCACGGACCGCCCGGGCTTTCTTT. The V gene is TRBV3-1 (or the pseudogene TRBV3-2), the J gene TRBJ1-1; D unresolved. Per the germline V gene, CDR1 is LGHDT and CDR2 is YNNKEL (reference sequence). The V end lost 3 bases, the J end lost 11 bases, and 16 bases lay between the germline ends. The CDR3 totals 13 residues.

The chain couples TRBV28 to TRBJ2-3; D uncertain. Germline V gene lookup returns CDR1 MDHEN and CDR2 SYDVKM. The germline V and J ends were trimmed by 9 bases and 2 bases, with 9 bases remaining between them. CDR3 length equals 12 residues. The CDR3 region is CASRSFTDTQYF. The CDR3 DNA reads as TGTGCCAGTAGGAGTTTCACAGATACGCAGTATTTT.

V gene TRBV27 combines with J gene TRBJ2-7; 9 nucleotides align to TRBD2. V dropped 6 bases and J dropped 2; count of bases not matched to a gene: 14. The CDR3 consists of 17 residues. The germline CDR1 and CDR2 sequences are MNHEY and SMNVEV (reference sequence). The CDR3 sequence: CASSPLPGLAFAYEQYF. As DNA, the CDR3 is TGTGCCAGCAGCCCACTTCCGGGACTAGCTTTTGCCTACGAGCAGTACTTC.

The chain recombines TRBV6-5 with TRBJ2-1; D may match TRBD1 or TRBD2 (5 bases each). Trimming took off 5 bases at V and 10 bases at J, with 21 bases between the two ends. The germline CDR1 and CDR2 sequences are MNHEY and SVGAGI. The CDR3 loop spans 15 amino acids. The CDR3 is CASSKAGTTRREQFF. CDR3 bases: TGTGCCAGCAGTAAGGCCGGGACCACCCGGCGGGAGCAGTTCTTC.

This clone has just one count. The chain couples TRBV19 to TRBJ1-6, with D hard to call. Germline CDR1 and CDR2: LNHDA and SQIVND (reference sequence). The CDR3 sequence is 13 residues long. The CDR3 DNA reads TGTCCCCGGAGGGTGGAACGAGGATCACCCCTCCACTTT. Its translation is CPRRVERGSPLHF.

The chain uses TRBV25-1 and TRBJ1-4, with D possibly TRBD1 on 5 matching bases. Germline CDR1 is MGHDK and CDR2 is SYGVNS. The CDR3 is made up of 16 amino acids. V lost 2 bases and J 8 bases, leaving 18 bases between the germline ends. CDR3 coding DNA: TGTGCCAGCAGTGAAATATCCGCCGGGACTAGGGAAAAACTGTTTTTT. Translated: CASSEISAGTREKLFF.

This clone was counted between two and nine times. The chain carries TRBV11-2 and TRBJ2-2, with TRBD2 matching 9 bases. This CDR3 is built from 15 residues. CDR1 and CDR2 (germline): SGHAT, FQNNGV. The trim removed 4 bases at V and 4 bases at J, leaving 4 bases unmatched. The CDR3 region has the DNA TGTGCCAGCAGCTCTACTAGCGGGCGCACCGGGGAGCTGTTTTTT. This translates into CASSSTSGRTGELFF. The variable domain in full, completed from reference TRBV11-2 and TRBJ2-2, reads EAGVAQSPRYKIIEKRQSVAFWCNPISGHATLYWYQQILGQGPKLLIQFQNNGVVDDSQLPKDRFSAERLKGVDSTLKIQPAKLEDSAVYLCASSSTSGRTGELFFGEGSRLTVL.

The gene calls are TRBV28 and TRBJ2-2; D is unclear. V was clipped by 6 bases and J by 6 bases, with 8 bases between them. Germline V gene data show CDR1 as MDHEN and CDR2 as SYDVKM. This CDR3 contains 12 residues. The CDR3: CASSPLAGELFF. The CDR3 DNA reads as TGTGCCAGCAGCCCCCTTGCCGGGGAGCTGTTTTTT.

Only one count was recorded for this clone. The rearrangement links TRBV19 to TRBJ2-1; 9 bases map to TRBD2. With 4 bases clipped from V and 6 bases from J, the junction kept 7 bases outside the gene matches. The CDR3 length is 15 residues. Germline CDR1 and CDR2: LNHDA and SQIVND (reference sequence). Here the CDR3 reads CASSTMGLAGNEQFF. For the CDR3, the DNA is TGTGCCAGTAGTACAATGGGACTAGCTGGCAATGAGCAGTTCTTC. The variable domain in full, completed from reference TRBV19 and TRBJ2-1, reads DGGITQSPKYLFRKEGQNVTLSCEQNLNHDAMYWYRQDPGQGLRLIYYSQIVNDFQKGDIAEGYSVSREKKESFPLTVTSAQKNPTAFYLCASSTMGLAGNEQFFGPGTRLTVL.

This clone appeared once. The chain carries TRBV9 and TRBJ1-3; 9 nucleotides agree with TRBD1. The J segment lost 10 bases and the V segment lost 4 bases, leaving 12 bases of the junction unmatched. CDR1 is SGDLS and CDR2 is YYNGEE in the germline V gene. CDR3 size: 15 residues. CDR3 region: CASSPGGTGRATIYF. In DNA, the CDR3 is TGTGCCAGCAGCCCGGGGGGGACAGGGAGGGCGACCATATATTTT.

The chain couples TRBV5-1 to TRBJ1-6; 8 bases fit TRBD1. CDR1 and CDR2 (germline): SGHRS, YFSETQ. The CDR3 has 15 amino acids. The junction had 4 bases not matched to a gene; V was cut back by 3 bases and J by 5 bases. CDR3 protein: CASSWGQANNSPLHF. The CDR3 region has the DNA TGCGCCAGCAGCTGGGGACAGGCCAATAATTCACCCCTCCACTTT.

The rearrangement links TRBV7-2 to TRBJ2-7, with 16 bases aligning to TRBD2. This CDR3 comprises 16 residues. J was trimmed by 7 bases and V by 4 bases; bases with no gene match: 7. CDR1 is SGHTA, CDR2 FQGNSA, per germline. The CDR3 reads CASSSGTSGRVGEQYF. The CDR3 bases are TGTGCCAGCAGCTCCGGGACTAGCGGGAGGGTAGGGGAGCAGTACTTC. Looking up the rest from reference TRBV7-2 and TRBJ2-7 gives the full variable domain: GAGVSQSPSNKVTEKGKDVELRCDPISGHTALYWYRQSLGQGLEFLIYFQGNSAPDKSGLPSDRFSAERTGGSVSTLTIQRTQQEDSAVYLCASSSGTSGRVGEQYFGPGTRLTVT.

The chain employs TRBV5-7 and TRBJ2-3, with 9 bases that match TRBD2. TRBV5-7 is filed as an ORF, its function uncertain. Trimming removed 1 base from V and 2 bases from J; junction bases left unmatched: 2. The length of the CDR3 is 15 residues. CDR3: CASSLMGLATDTQYF. Here the CDR3 DNA reads TGTGCCAGCAGCTTGATGGGACTAGCCACAGATACGCAGTATTTT.

There are a few counts of this clone. The V and J genes are TRBV4-1 and TRBJ2-7; possible D gene TRBD2, 6 bases. The CDR3 is 16 amino acids. Trimming removed 5 bases from V and 0 bases from J, with 17 bases in between. Germline V gene sequence: CDR1 MGHRA, CDR2 YSYEKL. DNA for the CDR3: TGCGCCAGCAGCTGGGGCTTTAGCGGAAGCTCCTACGAGCAGTACTTC. It is translated as CASSWGFSGSSYEQYF.

V gene TRBV6-6 combines with J gene TRBJ1-6; possibly TRBD1 for D (5 bases). Trimming took off 6 bases at V and 7 bases at J, with 13 bases between the two ends. Germline values: CDR1 MNHNY, CDR2 SVGAGI (reference sequence). There are 14 residues in the CDR3. The CDR3 DNA sequence: TGTGCCAGCAGCGGGGCAGGGAGGAATTCACCCCTCCACTTT. It translates to CASSGAGRNSPLHF.

This clone was detected a few times. The V and J genes are TRBV28 and TRBJ2-7, with 10 bases lining up with TRBD1. The CDR3 has 15 residues. J gave up 3 bases and V 6 bases, and 8 bases lay outside the gene matches. Germline lookup yields CDR1 MDHEN and CDR2 SYDVKM. CDR3 residues: CASSPWTGGGYEQYF. The DNA for the CDR3 is TGTGCCAGCAGCCCTTGGACAGGGGGTGGCTACGAGCAGTACTTC.

The chain has TRBV6-2 or TRBV6-3 and TRBJ2-3, with 8 bases lining up with TRBD2. Germline values: CDR1 MNHEY, CDR2 SVGEGT. After removal of 7 bases from V and 6 bases from J, the junction contained 9 bases not matched to a gene. This CDR3 contains 14 residues. The CDR3 DNA follows: TGTGCCAGCACCCCGGGACTAGGGGGGGATACGCAGTATTTT. Translation gives CASTPGLGGDTQYF.

The V call is TRBV5-5, the J call TRBJ2-2; 12 bases agree with TRBD2. The CDR3 runs to 18 residues. Germline assignment: CDR1 SGHKS and CDR2 YYEKEE (reference sequence). V gave up 4 bases and J gave up 4 bases; unmatched junction bases: 11. The CDR3: CASSPGRLAGERTGELFF. The CDR3, as DNA: TGTGCCAGCAGCCCGGGAAGACTAGCGGGAGAACGCACCGGGGAGCTGTTTTTT.

The rearrangement joins TRBV27 to TRBJ2-4; no reliable D call. The CDR3 sequence is 13 residues long. V lost 0 bases to trimming and J lost 8 bases, with 8 bases between them. In germline, CDR1 is MNHEY, CDR2 SMNVEV (reference sequence). The CDR3 protein is CASSLSKGYIQYF. CDR3 bases: TGTGCCAGCAGTTTATCGAAGGGTTACATTCAGTACTTC.

This clone was detected only once. This chain joins TRBV6-5 and TRBJ1-2; D unclear. This CDR3 is 16 amino acids long. From germline, CDR1 is MNHEY and CDR2 SVGAGI. The V end was cut by 0 bases, the J end by 5 bases, with 16 bases between. This CDR3 is CASSYSIDAWGYGYTF. CDR3 nucleotide sequence: TGTGCCAGCAGTTACTCGATCGATGCCTGGGGTTATGGCTACACCTTC.

The chain uses TRBV5-1 and TRBJ1-1, with 7 positions matching TRBD1. This CDR3 is built from 13 residues. The V and J ends lost 4 bases and 7 bases, in that order; junction bases with no gene match: 7. Germline CDR1 SGHRS, CDR2 YFSETQ. The CDR3 region is CASSKTQGFEAFF. CDR3 sequence (DNA): TGCGCCAGCAGCAAAACACAGGGGTTTGAAGCTTTCTTT.